The 20 T cell receptor beta chains in this list originate from one sample, sequenced in a study of blood T cells in healthy people across ages. The use of a sample-barcoded 5' primer and a J-beta primer mix characterized a second PCR of roughly 6 to 11 cycles. From the 5' RACE reads, TCRdb called clonotypes with MiXCR, one entry per CDR3 protein. The data show 1,500,000 or so distinct CDR3 sequences, with approximately 63% seen just once and roughly 6.3% held by the top ten. The sequenced sample consisted of blood. These receptors came from a man between 18 and 29 years old in good health.

With regard to this clonotype: Relative to the germline gene, one junction end is altered; a read error may explain this. The gene calls are TRBV28 and TRBJ2-3; 10 nucleotides align to TRBD2. CDR3 length equals 16 residues. Germline V lookup: CDR1 MDHEN, CDR2 SYDVKM. CDR3 coding DNA: TGTGCCAGCAGTTTCAGCGGGGGGGCTAGCACGGATACGCAGTATTTT. Translating gives CASSFSGGASTDTQYF.

The table lists this clonotype with a few counts. The chain employs TRBV6-5 and TRBJ1-1; D not resolved. The V end was cut by 7 bases, the J end by 5 bases, with 14 bases between. Germline CDR1 and CDR2: MNHEY and SVGAGI. This CDR3 has 13 residues. Here the CDR3 DNA reads TGTGCCAGCACAAATACCGGGGATACTGAAGCTTTCTTT. Its protein product is CASTNTGDTEAFF.

Comments on this clonotype: Relative to the germline gene, one junction end is altered; a read error may explain this. The chain links TRBV5-5 to TRBJ1-1; D gene unclear. The CDR3 runs 15 residues. The germline V gene encodes CDR1 SGHKS and CDR2 YYEKEE (reference sequence). This CDR3 reads CASSPQMGLNTEAFF. DNA of the CDR3: TGCGCCAGCAGCCCCCAGATGGGGTTGAACACTGAAGCTTTCTTT. Together with reference TRBV5-5 and TRBJ1-1, the CDR3 gives the full variable domain: DAGVTQSPTHLIKTRGQQVTLRCSPISGHKSVSWYQQVLGQGPQFIFQYYEKEERGRGNFPDRFSARQFPNYSSELNVNALLLGDSALYLCASSPQMGLNTEAFFGQGTRLTVV.

The CDR3: CASGRIPLSPETLSYNEQFF. The CDR3 region has the DNA TGTGCCAGCGGCCGTATACCCCTCTCCCCAGAGACCCTCTCCTACAATGAGCAGTTCTTC. The chain is built from TRBV6-1 and TRBJ2-1; no clear D gene. The CDR3 totals 20 residues. Germline CDR1 and CDR2: MNHNS and SASEGT. The V and J ends lost 8 bases and 0 bases respectively, with 29 bases between them.

This rearrangement joins TRBV4-3 to TRBJ2-1; D unclear. Germline V gene sequence: CDR1 LGHNA, CDR2 YSLEER. The length of the CDR3 is 14 residues. Trimming took 2 bases from V and 8 from J, leaving 13 bases between them. In DNA, the CDR3 is TGCGCCAGCAGCCAACGCGCGTTTTACGATGAGCAGTTCTTC. It translates to CASSQRAFYDEQFF.

The chain employs TRBV7-9 and TRBJ2-4; D tentatively reads TRBD1 or TRBD2 (7 bases each). The J call may be wrong; the DNA end is better matched by TRBJ2-7. The germline V gene encodes CDR1 SEHNR and CDR2 FQNEAQ (reference sequence). The length of the CDR3 is 15 residues. The CDR3 nucleotides are TGTGCCAGCAGCCCAGGGGGGGTAGGGCTCTACGAGCAGTACTTC. Translation: CASSPGGVGLYEQYF.

The chain couples TRBV29-1 to TRBJ1-1; no firm D call. Trimming removed 4 bases at V and 4 bases at J, with 13 bases between. The V gene's germline CDR1 is SQVTM and CDR2 ANQGSEA. This CDR3 has 13 amino acids. Here the CDR3 reads CSVVGRQITEAFF. CDR3 sequence (DNA): TGCAGCGTTGTTGGCAGACAAATCACTGAAGCTTTCTTT.

The rearrangement joins TRBV28 to TRBJ1-1, with 7 bases lining up with TRBD1. V lost 4 bases, J lost 4 bases, and 6 bases stayed unmatched. The germline gives CDR1 MDHEN, CDR2 SYDVKM. The CDR3 runs to 14 residues. The DNA for the CDR3 is TGTGCCAGCAGTTCTCCAGGGACAGCCACTGAAGCTTTCTTT. Protein: CASSSPGTATEAFF.

A few counts support this clonotype. The chain links TRBV27 to TRBJ1-2; D might be TRBD1 (5 bases). Trimming pared 5 bases from V and 3 bases from J, leaving 19 bases between. The germline CDR1 and CDR2 sequences are MNHEY and SMNVEV (reference sequence). The CDR3 is 16 residues long. CDR3 in DNA: TGTGCCAGCAGTCTAACCCCAGGGTTAGACTACTATGGCTACACCTTC. Translated: CASSLTPGLDYYGYTF.

The rearrangement uses TRBV6-2 or TRBV6-3 and TRBJ2-3, with D perhaps TRBD2 (7 bases). The CDR3 runs to 14 residues. The V and J ends lost 8 bases and 7 bases respectively, with 19 bases between them. The germline gives CDR1 MNHEY, CDR2 SVGEGT. The CDR3 coding sequence is TGTGCCAGCGACCGGGACGGGGGGCGGAATACGCAGTATTTT. As protein: CASDRDGGRNTQYF.

The rearrangement uses TRBV4-1 and TRBJ2-3; the D gene is possibly TRBD2 (6 bases). The ends were cut back, 3 bases at V and 0 bases at J, with 13 bases in the middle. Germline CDR1 and CDR2: MGHRA and YSYEKL. CDR3 length: 16 residues. Here the CDR3 DNA reads TGCGCCAGCAGCCACGTGGGTGGAGGGAGCACAGATACGCAGTATTTT. Its translation: CASSHVGGGSTDTQYF.

This rearrangement joins TRBV20-1 to TRBJ2-7; TRBD2 aligns across 8 bases. There are 16 residues in the CDR3. Looked up from germline, CDR1 is DFQATT and CDR2 is SNEGSKA (reference sequence). V shed 1 base and J 0 bases; nucleotides not matched to a gene: 8. The CDR3 protein is CSARGAGGLPSYEQYF. In DNA, the CDR3 is TGCAGTGCTAGAGGGGCGGGAGGCCTACCCTCCTACGAGCAGTACTTC.

The chain uses TRBV4-1 and TRBJ1-6, with a tentative D call TRBD1 (5 bases). Trimming took off 0 bases at V and 7 bases at J, with 16 bases between the two ends. This CDR3 is built from 17 residues. Germline lookup yields CDR1 MGHRA and CDR2 YSYEKL. The CDR3 coding sequence is TGCGCCAGCAGCCAAGAACCCATCGGGACGGGCAATTCACCCCTCCACTTT. Its protein is CASSQEPIGTGNSPLHF.

The chain carries TRBV25-1 and TRBJ2-7, with TRBD1 as a possible D gene (8 bases). Germline V lookup: CDR1 MGHDK, CDR2 SYGVNS. The CDR3 has 17 residues. V lost 4 bases and J 4 bases, leaving 23 bases between the germline ends. CDR3 nucleotide sequence: TGTGCCAGCAGTGGGGTTTCGGACAGGGAGGGCATGTACGAGCAGTACTTC. Protein sequence: CASSGVSDREGMYEQYF.

The gene calls are TRBV19 and TRBJ2-5; D could derive from TRBD1 or TRBD2 (6 bases each). V shed 3 bases and J shed 5 bases, with 16 bases lying between them. The CDR3 covers 15 residues. Germline V gene lookup returns CDR1 LNHDA and CDR2 SQIVND (reference sequence). CDR3 in amino acids: CASSMRGEAGETQYF. CDR3 in DNA: TGTGCCAGTAGTATGAGGGGGGAAGCAGGGGAGACCCAGTACTTC.

This clonotype was counted only a few times. In DNA, the CDR3 is TGTGCCAGCAGCTGGACTAGCGGGAAAGAGACCCAGTACTTC. This translates into CASSWTSGKETQYF. The chain uses TRBV5-6 and TRBJ2-5; 12 bases agree with TRBD2. The V segment lost 3 bases and the J segment 3 bases; nucleotides outside the gene matches: 0. The CDR3 length is 14 residues. Germline V CDR1 and CDR2: SGHDT, YYEEEE.

This chain uses TRBV18 with TRBJ1-2; TRBD1 agrees at 8 bases. The CDR3 totals 18 residues. In germline, CDR1 is KGHSH, CDR2 LQKENI. Trimming cost V 3 bases and J 4 bases; bases outside gene matches: 16. CDR3 amino acids: CASSPSPGQERGAYGYTF. The CDR3 bases are TGTGCCAGCTCACCCAGTCCGGGACAGGAAAGAGGGGCCTATGGCTACACCTTC.

The rearrangement uses TRBV7-2 and TRBJ2-4, with 7 bases lining up with TRBD1. Germline CDR1 is SGHTA and CDR2 is FQGNSA. The CDR3 length is 13 residues. Losses at the gene ends were 5 bases for V and 6 bases for J; bases not matched to a gene: 4. CDR3 sequence (DNA): TGTGCCAGCAGCCTACGACAGGGAAACATTCAGTACTTC. Translation: CASSLRQGNIQYF.

V usage is TRBV7-9 and J usage is TRBJ1-2; 10 nucleotides align to TRBD1. Per the germline V gene, CDR1 is SEHNR and CDR2 is FQNEAQ (reference sequence). This CDR3 region has 17 residues. The junction had 13 bases not matched to a gene; V was cut back by 1 base and J by 8 bases. The CDR3 sequence: CASSLVGQGPLGNGYTF. Written as DNA, the CDR3 is TGTGCCAGCAGCTTAGTGGGACAGGGGCCCCTAGGAAACGGCTACACCTTC.

This clonotype turned up a few times. CDR3 in amino acids: CASSFARHLLSYTF. The DNA of the CDR3 is TGTGCCAGCAGTTTCGCGAGACATCTCCTGAGCTACACCTTC. The genes are TRBV28 and TRBJ1-2; D is unclear. The germline gives CDR1 MDHEN, CDR2 SYDVKM. Trimming removed 3 bases from V and 9 bases from J, with 17 bases in between. This CDR3 is 14 amino acids long.